This entry concerns a single T cell receptor (beta chain). As handled by the study authors: Amplification with reference gene primers provided the estimates of nucleated cell counts. The method was immunoSEQ multiplex PCR; TCRdb's version includes in-frame clones alone and lacks a portion of them. From that table come the V and J calls and clone size; the DNA was used to work out D and trimming. Of around 230,000 clones in the sample, less than 90% are singletons; the top ten hold roughly 2.8%. This sample stems from a study of blood T cell repertoires in COVID-19. The sequencing sample was made of PBMCs or T cells enriched from blood (not recorded which). This receptor was taken from a woman in her 30s who had recovered from COVID-19.

This chain's CDR3 is CASSLIAKNIQYF. The CDR3 region has the DNA TGTGCCAGCAGTTTAATAGCCAAAAACATTCAGTACTTC. The chain links TRBV5-6 to TRBJ2-4, with D hard to call. Germline CDR1 is SGHDT and CDR2 is YYEEEE. There are 13 residues in the CDR3. V lost 5 bases, J lost 0 bases, and 6 bases lay in between.